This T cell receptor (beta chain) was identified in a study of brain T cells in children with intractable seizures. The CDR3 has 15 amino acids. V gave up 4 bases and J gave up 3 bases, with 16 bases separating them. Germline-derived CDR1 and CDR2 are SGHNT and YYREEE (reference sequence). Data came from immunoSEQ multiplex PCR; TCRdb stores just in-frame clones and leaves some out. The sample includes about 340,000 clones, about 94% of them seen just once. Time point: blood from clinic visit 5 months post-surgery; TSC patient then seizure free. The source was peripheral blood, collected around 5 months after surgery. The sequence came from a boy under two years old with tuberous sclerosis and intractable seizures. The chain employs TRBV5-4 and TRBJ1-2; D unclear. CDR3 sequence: CASSILEGSDYGYTF. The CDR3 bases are TGTGCCAGCAGCATCCTAGAGGGCTCTGACTATGGCTACACCTTC.